A single sample is the source of the 27 T cell receptor beta chains below, sequenced in a study of radiotherapy plus CTLA-4 blockade in lung cancer. The method was immunoSEQ multiplex PCR; TCRdb's version includes in-frame clones alone and lacks a portion of them. The data hold around 100,000 clones, with 81% observed a single time. The specimen comprised peripheral blood, sampled from a patient treated with radiotherapy plus ipilimumab. These receptors were collected from a human donor with non-small cell lung cancer that progressed on radiotherapy plus ipilimumab. Some clones in this sample may be carry-over from other donors' samples.

The chain has TRBV7-2 and TRBJ2-5; a possible D gene is TRBD1 (5 bases). Trimming took off 5 bases at V and 5 bases at J, with 12 bases between the two ends. CDR1 and CDR2 (germline): SGHTA, FQGNSA. CDR3 length equals 13 residues. This CDR3 is CASSRRQRETQYF. The CDR3 nucleotides read TGTGCCAGCAGCCGCCGACAGAGGGAGACCCAGTACTTC.

The CDR3 DNA sequence: TGCGCCAGCAGCTCCGGACGCCCCTACTACGAGCAGTACTTC. Residues: CASSSGRPYYEQYF. The chain recombines TRBV5-1 with TRBJ2-7; D unresolved. The V end lost 3 bases, the J end lost 3 bases, and 13 bases lay between the germline ends. Germline CDR1 is SGHRS and CDR2 is YFSETQ. CDR3 size: 14 residues.

The chain uses TRBV10-2 and TRBJ2-1; 12 nucleotides line up with TRBD2. The CDR3 is made up of 16 amino acids. Trimming at V came to 6 bases and at J to 3 bases, leaving 6 bases not matched to a gene. Germline V lookup: CDR1 WSHSY, CDR2 SAAADI. CDR3 in DNA: TGCGCCAGCAGGCCTAGCGGGGGGGGACTCTACAATGAGCAGTTCTTC. Translated, it gives CASRPSGGGLYNEQFF.

V usage is TRBV25-1 and J usage is TRBJ1-3; no definite D call. The CDR3 spans 14 residues. The ends were cut back, 4 bases at V and 1 base at J, with 8 bases in the middle. Germline CDR1 MGHDK, CDR2 SYGVNS. Written as DNA, the CDR3 is TGTGCCAGCAGTGGATCTTTATCTGGAAACACCATATATTTT. It is translated as CASSGSLSGNTIYF.

This chain joins TRBV5-1 and TRBJ2-1; D may be TRBD1 (8 bases). CDR1 and CDR2 from the germline V gene are SGHRS and YFSETQ. Trimming left V 4 bases short and J 3 bases short, with 14 bases between. The CDR3 length is 15 residues. For the CDR3, the DNA is TGCGCCAGCAGCAGAACAGGGGGGGACTACAATGAGCAGTTCTTC. Translated: CASSRTGGDYNEQFF.

The chain is built from TRBV5-1 and TRBJ2-3, with TRBD1 matching over 7 bases. The CDR3 contains 14 residues. Germline V lookup: CDR1 SGHRS, CDR2 YFSETQ. The V segment lost 0 bases and the J segment 5 bases; nucleotides outside the gene matches: 3. CDR3 sequence reads: CASSLVGQQDTQYF. CDR3 nucleotides: TGCGCCAGCAGCTTGGTGGGACAGCAAGATACGCAGTATTTT. The full variable domain, in which reference TRBV5-1 and TRBJ2-3 provide the parts outside the CDR3, is KAGVTQTPRYLIKTRGQQVTLSCSPISGHRSVSWYQQTPGQGLQFLFEYFSETQRNKGNFPGRFSGRQFSNSRSEMNVSTLELGDSALYLCASSLVGQQDTQYFGPGTRLTVL.

The chain is built from TRBV7-2 and TRBJ2-3, with TRBD2 identical over 12 bases. The J segment lost 5 bases and the V segment lost 5 bases, leaving 5 bases of the junction unmatched. Germline assignment: CDR1 SGHTA and CDR2 FQGNSA. This CDR3 is 15 amino acids long. CDR3 in DNA: TGTGCCAGCAGCCTCACTAGCGGGGGGATAGATACGCAGTATTTT. Translating it yields CASSLTSGGIDTQYF.

This chain connects TRBV27 to TRBJ2-2; no reliable D call. CDR3 length: 14 residues. Trimming removed 3 bases from V and 8 bases from J, with 13 bases in between. Germline values: CDR1 MNHEY, CDR2 SMNVEV (reference sequence). As DNA, the CDR3 is TGTGCCAGCAGTTTGGCACTTCTCCTAGGGGAGCTGTTTTTT. It encodes CASSLALLLGELFF.

The V and J genes are TRBV5-1 and TRBJ2-1, with D unresolved. Germline V gene sequence: CDR1 SGHRS, CDR2 YFSETQ. This CDR3 region has 14 residues. V lost 0 bases and J 6 bases, leaving 10 bases between the germline ends. The CDR3 DNA reads as TGCGCCAGCAGCTTGGTGTCTCCAACCAATGAGCAGTTCTTC. Its translation: CASSLVSPTNEQFF.

This sequence joins TRBV5-4 and TRBJ2-7; maybe TRBD2 (6 bases). This CDR3 has 15 amino acids. Germline V gene lookup returns CDR1 SGHNT and CDR2 YYREEE (reference sequence). V dropped 2 bases and J dropped 6 bases, with 18 bases sitting between them. The CDR3 nucleotides read TGTGCCAGCAGCTTTTGGAGGGCTAGAGACGGCGAGCAGTACTTC. Translating gives CASSFWRARDGEQYF.

V usage is TRBV5-1 and J usage is TRBJ1-4; no definite D call. The CDR3 totals 15 residues. Germline V lookup: CDR1 SGHRS, CDR2 YFSETQ. Trimming stripped 0 bases from V and 0 bases from J, with 6 bases between. CDR3 nucleotides: TGCGCCAGCAGCTTGGCGGCGGCAACTAATGAAAAACTGTTTTTT. Its translation is CASSLAAATNEKLFF.

This clone occurred a few times. CDR3: CASSPNRVDVTYEQYF. The CDR3 DNA sequence: TGTGCCAGCAGCCCGAATCGGGTCGACGTGACATACGAGCAGTACTTC. The chain combines TRBV5-6 with TRBJ2-7; the D is unclear. The CDR3 runs to 16 residues. V lost 4 bases to trimming and J lost 4 bases, with 21 bases between them. Germline CDR1 reads SGHDT; CDR2 reads YYEEEE.

Here the CDR3 DNA reads TGTGCCAGCATCGGGCAGACTTACGAGCAGTACTTC. Its translation is CASIGQTYEQYF. This chain uses TRBV6-1 with TRBJ2-7; D gene unclear. This CDR3 has 12 amino acids. The V gene lost 7 bases and the J gene lost 4 bases, with 11 bases spanning the gap. Germline CDR1 reads MNHNS; CDR2 reads SASEGT.

The V and J genes are TRBV30 and TRBJ1-1, with unresolved D. CDR3 length equals 13 residues. Trimming removed 0 bases from V and 3 bases from J, with 8 bases in between. Germline CDR1 reads GTSNPN; CDR2 reads SVGIG (reference sequence). Here the CDR3 DNA reads TGTGCCTGGAGTGTTGTGGCTTACACTGAAGCTTTCTTT. This translates into CAWSVVAYTEAFF.

The V gene is TRBV28, the J gene TRBJ1-2, with a tentative D call TRBD1 (5 bases). The germline gives CDR1 MDHEN, CDR2 SYDVKM. Trimming cost V 6 bases and J 4 bases, with 21 bases left between them. The CDR3 length is 16 residues. The CDR3 here is CASSLTGTALFYGYTF. The CDR3 bases are TGTGCCAGCAGCCTGACCGGGACCGCGCTCTTCTATGGCTACACCTTC.

The chain links TRBV6-5 to TRBJ1-2; TRBD1 is a possible D gene (6 bases). Trimming took off 6 bases at V and 1 base at J, with 9 bases between the two ends. Germline CDR1 is MNHEY and CDR2 is SVGAGI. The CDR3 extends over 13 amino acids. The CDR3 region is CASRQDSNYGYTF. CDR3 nucleotide sequence: TGTGCCAGCAGGCAGGACAGTAACTATGGCTACACCTTC.

The chain couples TRBV5-1 to TRBJ2-1, with TRBD2 matching over 12 bases. The V gene's germline CDR1 is SGHRS and CDR2 YFSETQ. Trimming took 1 base from V and 5 from J; bases not matched to a gene: 4. This CDR3 comprises 16 residues. This CDR3 reads CASSLFLAGGHNEQFF. The CDR3 DNA sequence: TGCGCCAGCAGCTTGTTCCTAGCGGGGGGGCACAATGAGCAGTTCTTC.

The chain carries TRBV2 and TRBJ1-2, with TRBD1 matching over 9 bases. The J segment lost 8 bases and the V segment lost 2 bases, leaving 6 bases of the junction unmatched. Looked up from germline, CDR1 is SNHLY and CDR2 is FYNNEI. The CDR3 consists of 14 residues. CDR3 nucleotide sequence: TGTGCCAGCAGTGAATATAACAGGGGGCAAGGCTACACCTTC. Amino acids: CASSEYNRGQGYTF.

The chain carries TRBV21-1 and TRBJ2-7; TRBD1, the table's D call, was not compared with the DNA. TRBV21-1 is labeled a pseudogene. The CDR3 spans 15 residues. The CDR3 spells CASSDRDRAHYEQYF. In DNA, the CDR3 is TGTGCCAGCAGCGACCGGGACAGGGCTCACTACGAGCAGTACTTC.

This clone was seen more than once but under ten times. The chain recombines TRBV5-1 with TRBJ1-1; D is possibly TRBD1 (6 bases). The CDR3 is 12 residues long. V was cut by 4 bases and J by 7 bases, with 11 bases left in between. Germline-derived CDR1 and CDR2 are SGHRS and YFSETQ. CDR3 sequence: CASSIQGNEAFF. CDR3 DNA sequence: TGCGCCAGCAGCATACAGGGAAATGAAGCTTTCTTT.

The V call is TRBV1, the J call TRBJ2-5. TRBV1 is annotated as a pseudogene. The CDR3 runs 16 residues. In nucleotides, the CDR3 is TGCACCAGCAGCCACGGACCGGGACCCTTCCCGGAGACCCAGTACTTC. It translates to CTSSHGPGPFPETQYF.

The V gene is TRBV28, the J gene TRBJ1-5, with a tentative D call TRBD1 (6 bases). Trimming stripped 7 bases from V and 0 bases from J, with 19 bases between. CDR1 is MDHEN and CDR2 is SYDVKM in the germline V gene. CDR3 length: 17 residues. The CDR3 spells CASTMRGRLDSNQPQHF. The CDR3 DNA sequence: TGTGCCAGCACCATGCGGGGGCGCCTGGATAGCAATCAGCCCCAGCATTTT.

V gene TRBV5-6 combines with J gene TRBJ1-1, with D possibly TRBD1 on 5 matching bases. Germline V gene data show CDR1 as SGHDT and CDR2 as YYEEEE. The length of the CDR3 is 15 residues. V shed 3 bases and J shed 0 bases, with 12 bases lying between them. The CDR3 DNA reads TGTGCCAGCAGCTGGGACGGGTTAATGAACACTGAAGCTTTCTTT. Translation: CASSWDGLMNTEAFF. Drawing the rest from reference TRBV5-6 and TRBJ1-1, the complete variable domain is DAGVTQSPTHLIKTRGQQVTLRCSPKSGHDTVSWYQQALGQGPQFIFQYYEEEERQRGNFPDRFSGHQFPNYSSELNVNALLLGDSALYLCASSWDGLMNTEAFFGQGTRLTVV.

The rearrangement uses TRBV2 and TRBJ1-2; D gene ambiguous. Looked up from germline, CDR1 is SNHLY and CDR2 is FYNNEI. V lost 5 bases and J lost 6, with 13 bases in between. This CDR3 is built from 13 residues. CDR3 in amino acids: CASSRETVHGYTF. CDR3 sequence (DNA): TGTGCCAGCAGTAGGGAAACGGTCCATGGCTACACCTTC.

J is TRBJ1-4 and V is TRBV27, with a weak D call TRBD1 (6 bases). Trimming took 2 bases from V and 7 from J, leaving 11 bases between them. Germline values: CDR1 MNHEY, CDR2 SMNVEV (reference sequence). The CDR3 is 14 amino acids. CDR3 in DNA: TGTGCCAGCAGTTTACAGGGACATTCTGAAAAACTGTTTTTT. Its translation is CASSLQGHSEKLFF.

The chain employs TRBV7-8 and TRBJ2-2, with TRBD2 matching 10 bases. After removal of 8 bases from V and 2 bases from J, the junction contained 11 bases not matched to a gene. Germline V gene data show CDR1 as SGHVS and CDR2 as FQNEAQ. The CDR3 is 17 residues long. The DNA of the CDR3 is TGTGCCAGCGTTTCGGGTCTAGCGGGGGCAAACACCGGGGAGCTGTTTTTT. Translation: CASVSGLAGANTGELFF.

The CDR3 reads CASSARRAGEAFF. DNA of the CDR3: TGTGCCAGCAGCGCACGCAGGGCAGGTGAAGCTTTCTTT. This sequence joins TRBV5-8 and TRBJ1-1; tentative D call: TRBD1 (5 bases). The germline V gene has CDR1 SGHTS and CDR2 YDEGEE. The V gene lost 4 bases and the J gene lost 7 bases, with 14 bases spanning the gap. CDR3 length equals 13 residues.